This T cell receptor (beta chain) was retrieved from a study of blood T cells in healthy people across ages. As concerns this clonotype: This sequence may be a read error, since a much larger clone differs from it by one base.

The use of a sample-barcoded 5' primer and a J-beta primer mix characterized a second PCR of roughly 6 to 11 cycles. One entry per CDR3 protein, called by TCRdb with MiXCR from the 5' RACE reads. Seen here are 1.8 million or so distinct CDR3 sequences, 35% to 50% observed once, and the top ten hold roughly 24%. Donors each provided ten milliliters of peripheral blood. The V gene's germline CDR1 is LGHNA and CDR2 YSLEER. The germline V and J ends were trimmed by 1 base and 4 bases, with 14 bases remaining between them. The CDR3 consists of 17 residues. The origin of this receptor is a human donor in good health. The J gene is TRBJ2-6, the V gene TRBV4-3; the D gene could be TRBD1 or TRBD2 (5 bases each). Sequenced sample: blood. CDR3 sequence reads: CASSQGSRGPGANVLTF. The CDR3, as DNA: TGCGCCAGCAGCCAAGGTAGTAGGGGACCAGGGGCCAACGTCCTGACTTTC.